This entry is about one TCR beta chain. The sample originates from a study of blood T cells in healthy people across ages. With a J-beta primer mix and a sample-barcoded 5' primer, a second PCR ran about 7 to 12 cycles. Each CDR3 protein is one row after TCRdb ran MiXCR on the 5' RACE reads. The sample has approximately 960,000 distinct CDR3 sequences, under 35% seen once. This same sample was also taken into another study, of T cells of mothers and their children.

The sequenced sample consisted of blood. This receptor was taken from a woman between 35 and 50 years old in good health.

This CDR3 is CSARDLLRGDEQYF. In DNA form, the CDR3 reads TGCAGTGCTAGAGATCTTCTTAGAGGGGACGAGCAGTACTTC. V usage is TRBV20-1 and J usage is TRBJ2-7, with D perhaps assigned TRBD1 or TRBD2 (5 bases each). V dropped 0 bases and J dropped 5 bases, with 14 bases sitting between them. Germline V gene data show CDR1 as DFQATT and CDR2 as SNEGSKA (reference sequence). The CDR3 totals 14 residues.